This TCR beta chain was recovered during a study of regulatory T cells in long-lasting Graves disease. General observations from the study: The study found TRBV28, TRBJ1-2 and TRBJ2-5 favored in persistent disease.

Building the TCR beta libraries relied on iRepertoire HTBI primers, and CDR3 regions underwent Arm-PCR. Each CDR3 protein gets one entry after TCRdb re-called the multiplex PCR reads with MiXCR. Counted here are 200,000 to 250,000 distinct CDR3 sequences, approximately 19% occurring once; the ten biggest clones make up 12%. J gave up 0 bases and V 5 bases, and 3 bases lay outside the gene matches. This CDR3 contains 17 residues. Germline V gene sequence: CDR1 WSHSY, CDR2 SAAADI. The time point: newly diagnosed GD, antithyroid drugs for less than 3 months. Following extraction of RNA from PBMCs, that RNA was used to make the TCR library. This clonotype was counted at least ten times. Its cognate antigen is unknown. This same sample was also taken into another study, of T cells in Graves' hyperthyroidism and ophthalmopathy.

The origin of this receptor is a woman in her twenties or thirties with Graves disease. The chain employs TRBV10-2 and TRBJ2-1; 14 bases are a match to TRBD2. The sample was peripheral blood mononuclear cells (PBMCs), taken at new diagnosis, from a patient treated with antithyroid drugs. The CDR3 spells CASSSGLAGVSYNEQFF. CDR3 coding DNA: TGCGCCAGCAGTTCGGGACTAGCGGGAGTCTCCTACAATGAGCAGTTCTTC.